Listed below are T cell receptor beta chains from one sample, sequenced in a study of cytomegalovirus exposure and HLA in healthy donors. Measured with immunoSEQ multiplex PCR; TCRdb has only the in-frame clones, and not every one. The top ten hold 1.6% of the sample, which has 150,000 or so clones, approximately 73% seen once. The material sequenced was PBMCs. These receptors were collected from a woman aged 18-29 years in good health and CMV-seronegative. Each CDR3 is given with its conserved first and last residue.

CDR3 protein: CASRSGAGGEAFF; V gene: TRBV10-1; J gene: TRBJ1-1
CDR3 protein: CASSQPRDRDEKLFF; V gene: TRBV4-1; J gene: TRBJ1-4
CDR3 protein: CSVGSGGSSFF; V gene: TRBV29-1; J gene: TRBJ2-1
CDR3 protein: CASSQGGVNTEAFF; V gene: TRBV4-2; J gene: TRBJ1-1
CDR3 protein: CASSQGEGSSYNSPLHF; V gene: TRBV4-3; J gene: TRBJ1-6
CDR3 protein: CASSVTPTGGAGYGYTF; V gene: TRBV9; J gene: TRBJ1-2
CDR3 protein: CSVKTGGDTEAFF; V gene: TRBV29-1; J gene: TRBJ1-1
CDR3 protein: CASSVSGQVIGYTF; V gene: TRBV9; J gene: TRBJ1-2
CDR3 protein: CASSPEPQGALEFLSGNTIYF; V gene: TRBV9; J gene: TRBJ1-3
CDR3 protein: CASSLPGLSYEQYF; V gene: TRBV19; J gene: TRBJ2-7
CDR3 protein: CASSPLGSSVTEAFF; V gene: TRBV18; J gene: TRBJ1-1
CDR3 protein: CASAPDSPRETQYF; V gene: TRBV2; J gene: TRBJ2-5
CDR3 protein: CASSWSRDSPLHF; V gene: TRBV6-5; J gene: TRBJ1-6
CDR3 protein: CASSPLAGRTDTQYF; V gene: TRBV18; J gene: TRBJ2-3
CDR3 protein: CASSLEAGGNSPLHF; V gene: TRBV7-9; J gene: TRBJ1-6
CDR3 protein: CASSFTTGSNYGYTF; V gene: TRBV7-2; J gene: TRBJ1-2
CDR3 protein: CASSQREGVYNEQFF; V gene: TRBV14; J gene: TRBJ2-1
CDR3 protein: CASSLTGPYGYTF; V gene: TRBV28; J gene: TRBJ1-2
CDR3 protein: CASSYDQGNYGYTF; V gene: TRBV6-5; J gene: TRBJ1-2
CDR3 protein: CAWSGTEVTEAFF; V gene: TRBV30; J gene: TRBJ1-1
CDR3 protein: CASSARQGIHEQYF; V gene: TRBV5-1; J gene: TRBJ2-7
CDR3 protein: CASSQDLGLAVRAGELFF; V gene: TRBV4-2; J gene: TRBJ2-2
CDR3 protein: CASSQERGDRTKAFF; V gene: TRBV4-3; J gene: TRBJ1-1
CDR3 protein: CASSQDPAGTISEQFF; V gene: TRBV4-2; J gene: TRBJ2-1
CDR3 protein: CASSATGGFQPQHF; V gene: TRBV9; J gene: TRBJ1-5
CDR3 protein: CASTPGGRDNSPLHF; V gene: TRBV28; J gene: TRBJ1-6